Below are 20 T cell receptor beta chains sequenced from a single sample in a study of CD8+ T cells in alopecia areata. Treatment specified: oral pan-JAK inhibitor, 5-10 mg twice daily. Once RNA had been extracted, it was reverse transcribed into cDNA to act as the sequencing template. The data were produced by immunoSEQ multiplex PCR, yet TCRdb's version contains in-frame clones alone and is incomplete. This sample yields around 300,000 clones, of which roughly 60% are seen a single time; around 0.92% belongs to the top ten. The source was CD4+ T cells sorted from blood, collected at week 52, from a patient treated with tofacitinib. The receptor set was obtained from a human donor with alopecia areata.

There are a few counts of this clone. The chain joins TRBV5-1 to TRBJ2-5; unclear D gene. The CDR3 extends over 15 amino acids. Trimming cost V 0 bases and J 5 bases, with 14 bases left between them. The germline CDR1 and CDR2 sequences are SGHRS and YFSETQ. As DNA, the CDR3 is TGCGCCAGCAGCTTGGGGGTCCTGTCCGGGGAGACCCAGTACTTC. Protein: CASSLGVLSGETQYF. Complete variable domain (other parts from reference TRBV5-1 and TRBJ2-5): KAGVTQTPRYLIKTRGQQVTLSCSPISGHRSVSWYQQTPGQGLQFLFEYFSETQRNKGNFPGRFSGRQFSNSRSEMNVSTLELGDSALYLCASSLGVLSGETQYFGPGTRLLVL.

This clone has only a few counts. The chain carries TRBV29-1 and TRBJ2-5; unclear D gene. This CDR3 spans 13 amino acids. The germline V gene encodes CDR1 SQVTM and CDR2 ANQGSEA. V was shortened by 0 bases and J by 0 bases, with 5 bases between the two germline ends. The CDR3 DNA reads TGCAGCGTTGAAGAACAACACCAAGAGACCCAGTACTTC. Translating gives CSVEEQHQETQYF. Supplemented by reference TRBV29-1 and TRBJ2-5, the full variable domain reads SAVISQKPSRDICQRGTSLTIQCQVDSQVTMMFWYRQQPGQSLTLIATANQGSEATYESGFVIDKFPISRPNLTFSTLTVSNMSPEDSSIYLCSVEEQHQETQYFGPGTRLLVL.

Concerning this clone: The DNA is omitted, as the CDR3 cannot be located on it reliably, and the CDR3 follows TCRdb's listing. V gene TRBV2 combines with J gene TRBJ2-5; the table's D gene call, TRBD1, was not cross checked with the DNA. CDR1 SNHLY and CDR2 FYNNEI come from the germline V gene. Both ends counted, the CDR3 spans 11 residues. CDR3 residues: CASSVGTGAHF.

In this sample, this clone turned up once. This chain connects TRBV27 to TRBJ2-7, with D possibly being TRBD2 (5 bases). Germline assignment: CDR1 MNHEY and CDR2 SMNVEV (reference sequence). Trimming took off 3 bases at V and 0 bases at J, with 12 bases between the two ends. CDR3 size: 15 residues. CDR3 protein: CASSFSRGSSYEQYF. In DNA form, the CDR3 reads TGTGCCAGCAGTTTCTCTCGGGGAAGCTCCTACGAGCAGTACTTC.

This clone turned up a few times. The rearrangement uses TRBV7-2 and TRBJ1-6; D uncertain. Trimming cost V 1 base and J 6 bases, with 10 bases left between them. CDR1 SGHTA and CDR2 FQGNSA come from the germline V gene. This CDR3 is built from 15 residues. CDR3 DNA: TGTGCCAGCAGCTTAGACGCAGCCACTAATTCACCCCTCCACTTT. It is translated as CASSLDAATNSPLHF.

The rearrangement links TRBV7-9 to TRBJ2-7; no definite D call. V shed 3 bases and J shed 6 bases, with 12 bases lying between them. The CDR3 has 13 amino acids. CDR1 is SEHNR and CDR2 is FQNEAQ in the germline V gene (reference sequence). The CDR3 loop reads CASSFEWVSEQYF. The CDR3 nucleotides are TGTGCCAGCAGCTTTGAATGGGTCTCCGAGCAGTACTTC.

A few counts support this clone. The J gene is TRBJ2-7, the V gene TRBV18; the match to TRBD1 covers 11 bases. Germline values: CDR1 KGHSH, CDR2 LQKENI. The V gene end was trimmed by 0 bases and the J gene end by 3 bases; junction bases not matched to a gene: 4. CDR3 length equals 16 residues. The CDR3 bases are TGTGCCAGCTCACCACCGGGGGGACAGGGGGTCTACGAGCAGTACTTC. Translated, it gives CASSPPGGQGVYEQYF.

The chain carries TRBV4-1 and TRBJ1-6; TRBD1 matches at 7 bases. The CDR3 loop spans 15 amino acids. V dropped 0 bases and J dropped 6; count of bases not matched to a gene: 2. Germline V gene data show CDR1 as MGHRA and CDR2 as YSYEKL. DNA of the CDR3: TGCGCCAGCAGCCAAGACGGGACAGCTAATTCACCCCTCCACTTT. Translated: CASSQDGTANSPLHF.

The chain has TRBV13 and TRBJ1-1, with TRBD1 matching 10 bases. V shed 5 bases and J 4 bases; nucleotides not matched to a gene: 7. CDR1 PRHDT and CDR2 FYEKMQ come from the germline V gene (reference sequence). The CDR3 sequence is 15 residues long. The CDR3 sequence is CASSKRTGGSTEAFF. The DNA of the CDR3 is TGTGCCAGCAGCAAACGGACAGGGGGTAGCACTGAAGCTTTCTTT. Using reference TRBV13 and TRBJ1-1 for the parts outside the CDR3, the full variable domain is AAGVIQSPRHLIKEKRETATLKCYPIPRHDTVYWYQQGPGQDPQFLISFYEKMQSDKGSIPDRFSAQQFSDYHSELNMSSLELGDSALYFCASSKRTGGSTEAFFGQGTRLTVV.

This clone appeared a few times. The CDR3 region has the DNA TGTGCCAGCAGCCAAGTGGCTAGCGGGGGCACAGATACGCAGTATTTT. Translation gives CASSQVASGGTDTQYF. The chain is built from TRBV4-2 and TRBJ2-3, with 9 bases matching TRBD2. This CDR3 has 16 residues. Germline V gives CDR1 LGHNA, CDR2 YNFKEQ. V lost 1 base, J lost 1 base, and 3 bases stayed unmatched.

This clone was detected a few times. A junction end diverges from the germline sequence, so it may reflect a read error. This chain uses TRBV29-1 with TRBJ2-7; D uncertain. Germline V gene lookup returns CDR1 SQVTM and CDR2 ANQGSEA. The CDR3 extends over 11 amino acids. The CDR3 sequence is CSVEVSYEQYF. The CDR3 DNA follows: TGCAGCGTGGAAGTATCCTACGAGCAGTACTTC.

The chain employs TRBV30 and TRBJ1-6; no reliable D call. The CDR3 length is 13 residues. Looked up from germline, CDR1 is GTSNPN and CDR2 is SVGIG (reference sequence). The V end was cut by 4 bases, the J end by 0 bases, with 4 bases between. In DNA, the CDR3 is TGTGCCTGGATGCCCTCCTATAATTCACCCCTCCACTTT. Translated, it gives CAWMPSYNSPLHF.

This clone showed up just a few times. This sequence joins TRBV15 and TRBJ1-2; no clear D. The CDR3 has 14 amino acids. Germline V gene sequence: CDR1 LNHNV, CDR2 YYDKDF (reference sequence). V lost 0 bases and J lost 7, with 12 bases in between. Here the CDR3 DNA reads TGTGCCACCAGCAGAGATCCCCGTACTGGTGGCTACACCTTC. It yields the protein CATSRDPRTGGYTF.

V is TRBV29-1 and J is TRBJ2-3; D perhaps matches TRBD2 (5 bases). From germline, CDR1 is SQVTM and CDR2 ANQGSEA. The CDR3 length is 14 residues. Trimming removed 1 base at V and 6 bases at J, with 14 bases between. The CDR3 sequence is CSVEGGKWVDTQYF. CDR3 DNA sequence: TGCAGCGTTGAAGGAGGGAAATGGGTTGATACGCAGTATTTT.

Here the CDR3 reads CAWSAFRRGTGEQYF. The CDR3 nucleotides are TGTGCCTGGAGTGCGTTTAGACGGGGGACGGGGGAGCAGTACTTC. The V gene is TRBV30, the J gene TRBJ2-7; tentative D call: TRBD2 (6 bases). CDR3 length: 15 residues. Germline V gene sequence: CDR1 GTSNPN, CDR2 SVGIG (reference sequence). V was shortened by 1 base and J by 7 bases, with 20 bases between the two germline ends. Full variable domain (rest looked up from reference TRBV30 and TRBJ2-7): SQTIHQWPATLVQPVGSPLSLECTVEGTSNPNLYWYRQAAGRGLQLLFYSVGIGQISSEVPQNLSASRPQDRQFILSSKKLLLSDSGFYLCAWSAFRRGTGEQYFGPGTRLTVT.

This chain connects TRBV30 to TRBJ1-1; a weak D match, TRBD1 (6 bases). The V end was cut by 3 bases, the J end by 2 bases, with 16 bases between. Germline values: CDR1 GTSNPN, CDR2 SVGIG (reference sequence). This CDR3 spans 15 amino acids. The CDR3 spells CAWSLFSGANTEAFF. DNA for the CDR3: TGTGCCTGGAGCCTCTTCTCGGGGGCAAACACTGAAGCTTTCTTT.

The chain links TRBV5-6 to TRBJ2-3, with 11 bases identical to TRBD2. J gave up 5 bases and V 2 bases, and 7 bases lay outside the gene matches. This CDR3 comprises 16 residues. The germline CDR1 and CDR2 sequences are SGHDT and YYEEEE. Here the CDR3 DNA reads TGTGCCAGCAGCTTCGTGACTAGCGGGGTAGGAGATACGCAGTATTTT. Amino acids: CASSFVTSGVGDTQYF. Filled out from reference TRBV5-6 and TRBJ2-3, the complete variable domain reads DAGVTQSPTHLIKTRGQQVTLRCSPKSGHDTVSWYQQALGQGPQFIFQYYEEEERQRGNFPDRFSGHQFPNYSSELNVNALLLGDSALYLCASSFVTSGVGDTQYFGPGTRLTVL.

The J gene is TRBJ2-1, the V gene TRBV7-2; D gene ambiguous. Germline V gene lookup returns CDR1 SGHTA and CDR2 FQGNSA. The ends were cut back, 5 bases at V and 10 bases at J, with 9 bases in the middle. The CDR3 covers 11 residues. CDR3 in DNA: TGTGCCAGCAGCCCCCGAGCGGAGCAGTTCTTC. Its translation: CASSPRAEQFF.

J is TRBJ1-1 and V is TRBV6-5; D is possibly TRBD1 (5 bases). V was pared by 5 bases and J by 4 bases, with 11 bases between. The CDR3 loop spans 13 amino acids. In germline, CDR1 is MNHEY, CDR2 SVGAGI. The CDR3 loop reads CASSIPGGTEAFF. The CDR3 nucleotides read TGTGCCAGCAGTATACCCGGGGGCACTGAAGCTTTCTTT.

The chain joins TRBV30 to TRBJ1-1, with D possibly matching TRBD1 (6 bases). CDR3 length: 12 residues. V was clipped by 5 bases and J by 5 bases, with 12 bases between them. CDR1 is GTSNPN and CDR2 is SVGIG in the germline V gene (reference sequence). The CDR3 sequence: CAWGQGWTEAFF. CDR3 nucleotide sequence: TGTGCCTGGGGCCAGGGGTGGACTGAAGCTTTCTTT.